This TCR beta chain derives from a study of technical replicates of blood from a few donors. This clone has just one count. Assay: immunoSEQ multiplex PCR; the TCRdb copy retains only in-frame clones and omits some. The sample has 75,000 to 90,000 clones; about 92% are singletons. With 5 bases clipped from V and 6 bases from J, the junction kept 8 bases outside the gene matches. Germline CDR1 and CDR2: MNHNY and SVGAGI (reference sequence). The CDR3 covers 14 residues. The sequence came from a human donor in good health. This chain joins TRBV6-6 and TRBJ2-7, with TRBD2 identical over 9 bases. The source material was T cells isolated from PBMCs. CDR3 protein: CASSPWGTSFEQYF. CDR3 in DNA: TGTGCCAGCAGTCCCTGGGGGACTAGCTTCGAGCAGTACTTC.